Listed below are T cell receptor beta chains from one sample, sequenced in a study of cytomegalovirus exposure and HLA in healthy donors. TCRdb keeps only in-frame clones here, not all; method: immunoSEQ multiplex PCR. Of around 120,000 clones in the sample, approximately 87% were seen once. Sequenced input: PBMCs. These receptors came from a woman aged 18-35 years in good health and CMV-seropositive. The CDR3 runs from the conserved cysteine through the conserved F or W. The D gene is left open where the match is weak. Rows give clone size only sometimes, using once, few, many, or a class for an expanded clone.

D: -
V: TRBV5-6
size: -
J: TRBJ1-3
DNA: TGTGCCAGCAGCTCGACAGGCTCTGGAAACACCATATATTTT
CDR3: CASSSTGSGNTIYF

D: -
V: TRBV5-1
size: -
J: TRBJ1-4
DNA: TGCGCCAGCAGCGCGACGGGATTTAATGAAAAACTGTTTTTT
CDR3: CASSATGFNEKLFF

D: TRBD1
V: TRBV7-9
size: -
J: TRBJ2-3
DNA: TGTGCCAGCAGCTTAGGACAGGGGGGAGATACGCAGTATTTT
CDR3: CASSLGQGGDTQYF

D: TRBD1
V: TRBV6-1
size: -
J: TRBJ1-2
DNA: TGTGCCAGCAGTCCAGACAGGGAGTACTACACCTTC
CDR3: CASSPDREYYTF

D: TRBD2
V: TRBV6-6
size: -
J: TRBJ2-7
DNA: TGTGCCAGCAGTGATTGGACTAGCGGGAGTAACGAGCAGTACTTC
CDR3: CASSDWTSGSNEQYF

D: -
V: TRBV7-6
size: -
J: TRBJ1-3
DNA: TGTGCCAGCAGCCTTAGCCAGACTGGAAACACCATATATTTT
CDR3: CASSLSQTGNTIYF

D: TRBD2
V: TRBV27
size: -
J: TRBJ2-3
DNA: TGTGCCACAGGACTAGCGGGACCAGATACGCAGTATTTT
CDR3: CATGLAGPDTQYF

D: -
V: TRBV6-6
size: -
J: TRBJ1-1
DNA: TGTGCCAGCAGTTACGGAGAGAACACTGAAGCTTTCTTT
CDR3: CASSYGENTEAFF

D: TRBD2
V: TRBV11-2
size: -
J: TRBJ2-1
DNA: TGTGCCAGCAGCTTTCGGGGGGAGGGTGAGCAGTTCTTC
CDR3: CASSFRGEGEQFF

D: -
V: TRBV10-1
size: once
J: TRBJ2-3
DNA: TGCGCCAGCAGCCCCCGCACAGGGAGCACAGATACGCAGTATTTT
CDR3: CASSPRTGSTDTQYF

D: -
V: TRBV18
size: -
J: TRBJ2-1
DNA: TGTGCCAGCTCACCAAACGGTGGCAATGAGCAGTTCTTC
CDR3: CASSPNGGNEQFF

D: -
V: TRBV4-1
size: -
J: TRBJ1-6
DNA: TGCGCCAGCAGCCAAGTCTTGGTGAGCCAACAGGGTTCACCCCTCCACTTT
CDR3: CASSQVLVSQQGSPLHF

D: -
V: TRBV6-1
size: -
J: TRBJ2-4
DNA: TGTGCCAGCAGTGAAACCCCTAAAGCCAAAAACATTCAGTACTTC
CDR3: CASSETPKAKNIQYF

D: -
V: TRBV11-2
size: -
J: TRBJ1-2
DNA: TGTGCCAGCAGCTCCCGGACAGACGGCTACACCTTC
CDR3: CASSSRTDGYTF

D: TRBD1
V: TRBV18
size: -
J: TRBJ2-7
DNA: TGTGCCAGCTCACGAGGCCGGGACAGGGGTCCCCACGAGCAGTACTTC
CDR3: CASSRGRDRGPHEQYF

D: -
V: TRBV10-1
size: -
J: TRBJ2-3
DNA: TGCGCCAGCAGATCGGGAGATACGCAGTATTTT
CDR3: CASRSGDTQYF

D: -
V: TRBV19
size: -
J: TRBJ1-1
DNA: TGTGCCAGTAGTATTTTGGGAGGGGGGCTCACTGAAGCTTTCTTT
CDR3: CASSILGGGLTEAFF

D: -
V: TRBV5-4
size: -
J: TRBJ1-2
DNA: TGTGCCAGCAGCTTCGTATCAGGGGCTCTGAAAAGCTACACCTTC
CDR3: CASSFVSGALKSYTF

D: TRBD1
V: TRBV18
size: -
J: TRBJ1-5
DNA: TGTGCCAGCTCACCAGGAGACAGGGCAGGCAATCAGCCCCAGCATTTT
CDR3: CASSPGDRAGNQPQHF

D: -
V: TRBV19
size: -
J: TRBJ2-7
DNA: TGTGCCAGTAGTATTGTTCCCTACTACGAGCAGTACTTC
CDR3: CASSIVPYYEQYF

D: -
V: TRBV9
size: -
J: TRBJ2-7
DNA: TGTGCCAGCAGCGTAGAAGGAGGTGGTTGGGGGGCCTACGAGCAGTACTTC
CDR3: CASSVEGGGWGAYEQYF

D: -
V: TRBV6-1
size: -
J: TRBJ1-6
DNA: TGTGCCAGCACGGGGAGTTCACCCCTCCACTTT
CDR3: CASTGSSPLHF

D: TRBD1
V: TRBV5-4
size: -
J: TRBJ1-4
DNA: TGTGCCAGCAGCCCCTTGCAGGGGGGAGAAAAACTGTTTTTT
CDR3: CASSPLQGGEKLFF

D: -
V: TRBV7-6
size: -
J: TRBJ2-7
DNA: TGTGCCAGCAGCTTAGCAGGGACAACCGAGCAGTACTTC
CDR3: CASSLAGTTEQYF

D: -
V: TRBV18
size: -
J: TRBJ1-1
DNA: TGTGCCAGCTCACGAACAGGTTTGGGCACTGAAGCTTTCTTT
CDR3: CASSRTGLGTEAFF

D: TRBD1
V: TRBV2
size: -
J: TRBJ1-1
DNA: TGTGCCGTTAGACAGGGGAACACTGAAGCTTTCTTT
CDR3: CAVRQGNTEAFF

D: -
V: TRBV29-1
size: -
J: TRBJ2-3
DNA: TGCAGCGTTGCTGGGGGGAGCACAGATACGCAGTATTTT
CDR3: CSVAGGSTDTQYF

D: TRBD2
V: TRBV5-4
size: -
J: TRBJ2-4
DNA: TGTGCCAGCAGGATAGCGGGAGGTAAAAACATTCAGTACTTC
CDR3: CASRIAGGKNIQYF

D: -
V: TRBV29-1
size: -
J: TRBJ1-1
DNA: TGCAGCGTTTTTGGGGGCACGGGCACTGAAGCTTTCTTT
CDR3: CSVFGGTGTEAFF

D: TRBD1
V: TRBV25-1
size: -
J: TRBJ1-1
DNA: TGTGCCAGCAGGGGACAGGGGGCCCGAGGGAACACTGAAGCTTTCTTT
CDR3: CASRGQGARGNTEAFF

D: -
V: TRBV5-4
size: -
J: TRBJ1-2
DNA: TGTGCCAGCAGCGGCGACAGGCTGGGGGGCTACACCTTC
CDR3: CASSGDRLGGYTF

D: -
V: TRBV4-1
size: -
J: TRBJ1-2
DNA: TGCGCCAGCAGCCAAGATTGGCAGGGCCGTTCCTATGGCTACACCTTC
CDR3: CASSQDWQGRSYGYTF

D: -
V: TRBV19
size: -
J: TRBJ1-2
DNA: TGTGCCAGTAGTGGGCGGGGCCAGCTGGAACCTGGCTACACCTTC
CDR3: CASSGRGQLEPGYTF

D: -
V: TRBV7-9
size: -
J: TRBJ1-4
DNA: TGTGCCAGCAGCTTAGAGGGGGGGAATGAAAAACTGTTTTTT
CDR3: CASSLEGGNEKLFF

D: -
V: TRBV5-6
size: -
J: TRBJ2-7
DNA: TGTGCCAGCAGCTTGGCCAGCTACGAGCAGTACTTC
CDR3: CASSLASYEQYF

D: TRBD1
V: TRBV29-1
size: -
J: TRBJ2-1
DNA: TGCAGCGCCGGGACAGGGTACAATGAGCAGTTCTTC
CDR3: CSAGTGYNEQFF

D: TRBD2
V: TRBV11-3
size: -
J: TRBJ2-7
DNA: TGTGCCAGCAGCGCCTCGTTTGGAGCGGGGGCGTCCTACGAGCAGTACTTC
CDR3: CASSASFGAGASYEQYF

D: TRBD1
V: TRBV6-5
size: -
J: TRBJ1-1
DNA: TGTGCCAGCAGTAGGGACAGGGCGAACACTGAAGCTTTCTTT
CDR3: CASSRDRANTEAFF

D: TRBD1
V: TRBV5-1
size: -
J: TRBJ1-1
DNA: TGCGCCAGCAGCGGACAGGGGACGGACACTGAAGCTTTCTTT
CDR3: CASSGQGTDTEAFF

D: -
V: TRBV10-1
size: -
J: TRBJ2-2
DNA: TGCGCCAGCAGTGAGTCAATAACCGGGGAGCTGTTTTTT
CDR3: CASSESITGELFF

D: -
V: TRBV7-2
size: -
J: TRBJ2-7
DNA: TGTGCCAGCAGCGTCCGGGACACCTACGAGCAGTACTTC
CDR3: CASSVRDTYEQYF

D: -
V: TRBV30
size: -
J: TRBJ2-7
DNA: TGTGCCTGGAGTGCCCCAGGATTGGCGAAGTACGAGCAGTACTTC
CDR3: CAWSAPGLAKYEQYF

D: -
V: TRBV6-6
size: once
J: TRBJ1-2
DNA: TGTGCCAGCAGTCTTCTACGGGGGGAGGACTATGGCTACACCTTC
CDR3: CASSLLRGEDYGYTF

D: -
V: TRBV7-3
size: once
J: TRBJ2-1
DNA: TGTGCCAGCAGCCTGTGGGGCGGCTATGATGAGCAGTTCTTC
CDR3: CASSLWGGYDEQFF

D: -
V: TRBV7-9
size: -
J: TRBJ1-1
DNA: TGTGCCAGCAGTTTCTATACTCAGAACACTGAAGCTTTCTTT
CDR3: CASSFYTQNTEAFF